This T cell receptor (beta chain) derives from a study of siplizumab effects on memory and regulatory T cells. Whole-study results and caveats: Greater diversity than memory cells seemed evident in naive T cells, which also appeared to be major alloresponse contributors. Mean Treg-derived proportions of mappable alloreactive CD4+ clones were around 70% for siplizumab and 25% to 30% for controls. Phenotypic classification as naive or memory proved unattainable for roughly 80-97% of proliferating CD4+ or CD8+ clones. Confirmation that proliferating Tregs from siplizumab cultures had suppressive function was not obtained.

From germline, CDR1 is ENHRY and CDR2 SYGVKD. V lost 6 bases to trimming and J lost 1 base, with 9 bases between them. This CDR3 has 13 residues. The table came from immunoSEQ multiplex PCR; TCRdb's copy has only in-frame clones and leaves some out. The data contain 99,000 or so clones, about 93% of them singletons. This clone was counted a few times. What it recognizes is unknown. Sequencing was carried out using Tregs sorted from blood. The clonotype comes from a human donor in good health. The chain recombines TRBV10-3 with TRBJ1-1, with D uncertain. CDR3 in DNA: TGTGCCATCAGGATGGGAAGGAACACTGAAGCTTTCTTT. Translated: CAIRMGRNTEAFF.